The clone carrying this T cell receptor beta chain was found many times. This library used roughly 400 ng RNA and molecular barcoded adaptors spanning alpha/delta and beta/gamma chains. TCRdb analysed the reads with MiXCR anew, one entry per CDR3 protein. The sample lists about 46,000 distinct CDR3 sequences, 15% to 20% occurring once. The junction had 3 bases not matched to a gene; V was cut back by 2 bases and J by 2 bases. CDR3 length: 14 amino acids. CDR1 SGHAT and CDR2 FQDESV come from the germline V gene (reference sequence). This sample was included in a study of read filtering for tumor transcriptome and immune sequencing.

The V and J genes are TRBV11-1 and TRBJ2-7; 7 bases line up with TRBD1. This receptor was obtained from a donor aged 40 or over with multiple myeloma. Sequences were obtained from a population of CD138-negative cells sorted from bone marrow. The CDR3 region is CASSLLGQTYEQYF. The CDR3 DNA follows: TGTGCCAGCAGCTTATTGGGACAGACCTACGAGCAGTACTTC.